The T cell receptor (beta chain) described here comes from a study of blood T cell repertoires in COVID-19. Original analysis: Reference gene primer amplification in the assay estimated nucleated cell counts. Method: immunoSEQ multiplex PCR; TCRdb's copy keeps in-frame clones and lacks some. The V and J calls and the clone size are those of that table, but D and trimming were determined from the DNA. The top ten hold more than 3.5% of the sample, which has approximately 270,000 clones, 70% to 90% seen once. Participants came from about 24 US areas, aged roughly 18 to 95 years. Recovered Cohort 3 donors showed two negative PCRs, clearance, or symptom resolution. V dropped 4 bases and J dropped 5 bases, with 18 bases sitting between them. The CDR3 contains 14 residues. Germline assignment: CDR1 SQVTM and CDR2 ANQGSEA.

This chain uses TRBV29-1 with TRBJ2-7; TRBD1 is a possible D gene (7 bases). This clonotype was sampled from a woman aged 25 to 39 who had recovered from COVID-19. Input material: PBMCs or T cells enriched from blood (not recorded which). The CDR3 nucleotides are TGCAGCGTTGGGCAGGGGGGCACTTCGGACGAGCAGTACTTC. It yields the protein CSVGQGGTSDEQYF.